In its sample, the clone carrying this TCR beta chain was seen many times. With 0 bases removed from V and 0 bases from J, the gap between germline ends came to 12 bases. Germline V gene data show CDR1 as SQVTM and CDR2 as ANQGSEA. The CDR3 loop spans 16 amino acids. Unique molecular identifiers were incorporated during preparation of the TCRbeta library. A single record per CDR3 protein comes from TCRdb applying MiXCR to the PCR reads. The sample holds about 240,000 distinct CDR3 sequences, 9.5% to 15% seen once. The source of the sample is a study of T-cell reconstitution after alpha-beta-depleted transplantation in children.

Sequencing used PBMCs from the stem cell graft donor, obtained from the stem cell graft. This sequence joins TRBV29-1 and TRBJ2-1; D is undetermined. The source is a human donor who donated a stem cell graft to a child with acute lymphoblastic leukemia. For the CDR3, the DNA is TGCAGCGTTGAAGATCGTGGCCCCCGCTCCTACAATGAGCAGTTCTTC. Amino acid sequence: CSVEDRGPRSYNEQFF.